This TCR beta chain came from a study of Tregs in tolerant kidney transplant recipients. Assay: immunoSEQ multiplex PCR; the TCRdb copy retains only in-frame clones and omits some. Of about 77,000 clones in the sample, 98% were seen once. This clone showed up just once. Its antigen is currently unknown. Study-wide points: Biological reproducibility was not directly addressed in this study.

The V and J ends lost 2 bases and 2 bases respectively, with 5 bases between them. CDR1 and CDR2 (germline): GTSNPN, SVGIG (reference sequence). The length of the CDR3 is 12 residues. The receptor's source is a human donor who received a combined kidney and bone marrow transplant. This rearrangement joins TRBV30 to TRBJ2-3; no reliable D call. Sample: CD4+ T cells from blood, taken before the transplant. The CDR3: CAWSTHTDTQYF. CDR3 coding DNA: TGTGCCTGGAGTACACACACAGATACGCAGTATTTT.